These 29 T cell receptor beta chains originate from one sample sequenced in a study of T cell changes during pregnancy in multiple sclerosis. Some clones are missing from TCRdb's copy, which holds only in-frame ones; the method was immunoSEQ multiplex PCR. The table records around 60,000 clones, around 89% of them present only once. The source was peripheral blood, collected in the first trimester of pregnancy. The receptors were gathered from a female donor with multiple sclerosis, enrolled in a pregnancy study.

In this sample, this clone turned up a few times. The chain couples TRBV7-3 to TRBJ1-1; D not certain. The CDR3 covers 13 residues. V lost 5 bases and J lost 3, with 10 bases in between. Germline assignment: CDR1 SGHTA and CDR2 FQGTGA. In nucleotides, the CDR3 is TGTGCCAGCAGCGCCCACCAGGACACTGAAGCTTTCTTT. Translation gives CASSAHQDTEAFF. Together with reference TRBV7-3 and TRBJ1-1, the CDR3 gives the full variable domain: GAGVSQTPSNKVTEKGKYVELRCDPISGHTALYWYRQSLGQGPEFLIYFQGTGAADDSGLPNDRFFAVRPEGSVSTLKIQRTERGDSAVYLCASSAHQDTEAFFGQGTRLTVV.

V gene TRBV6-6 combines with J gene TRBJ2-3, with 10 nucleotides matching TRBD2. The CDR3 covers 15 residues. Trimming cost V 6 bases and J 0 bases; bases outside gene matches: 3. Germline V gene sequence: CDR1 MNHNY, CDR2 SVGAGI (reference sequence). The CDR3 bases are TGTGCCAGCAGACCTAGCGGGAGAAGCACAGATACGCAGTATTTT. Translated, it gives CASRPSGRSTDTQYF.

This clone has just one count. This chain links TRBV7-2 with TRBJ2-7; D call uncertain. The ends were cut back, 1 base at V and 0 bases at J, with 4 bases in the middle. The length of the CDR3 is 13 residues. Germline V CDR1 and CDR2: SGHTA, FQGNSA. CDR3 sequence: CASSLGASYEQYF. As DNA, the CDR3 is TGTGCCAGCAGCTTAGGGGCCTCCTACGAGCAGTACTTC.

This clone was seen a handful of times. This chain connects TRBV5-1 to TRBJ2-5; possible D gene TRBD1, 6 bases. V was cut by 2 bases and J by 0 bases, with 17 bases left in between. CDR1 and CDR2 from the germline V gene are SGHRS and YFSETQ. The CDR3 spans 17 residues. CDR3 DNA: TGCGCCAGCAGCTTAGGTTCAGGGGTCGCCAACCAAGAGACCCAGTACTTC. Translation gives CASSLGSGVANQETQYF.

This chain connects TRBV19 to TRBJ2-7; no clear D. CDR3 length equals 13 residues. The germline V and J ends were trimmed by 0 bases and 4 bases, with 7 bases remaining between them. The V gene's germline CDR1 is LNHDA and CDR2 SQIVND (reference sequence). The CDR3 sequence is CASSIDRTYEQYF. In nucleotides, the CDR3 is TGTGCCAGTAGTATAGATCGCACATACGAGCAGTACTTC.

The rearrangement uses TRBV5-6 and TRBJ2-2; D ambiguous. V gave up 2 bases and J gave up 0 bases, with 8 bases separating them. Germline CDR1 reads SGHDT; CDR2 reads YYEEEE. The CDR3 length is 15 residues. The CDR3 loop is CASSFFGPNTGELFF. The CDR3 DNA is TGTGCCAGCAGCTTTTTTGGGCCGAACACCGGGGAGCTGTTTTTT.

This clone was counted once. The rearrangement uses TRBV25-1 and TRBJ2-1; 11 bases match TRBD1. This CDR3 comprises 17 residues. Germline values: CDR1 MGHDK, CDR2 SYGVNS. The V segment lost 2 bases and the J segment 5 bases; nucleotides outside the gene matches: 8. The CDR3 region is CASSETMGQGENNEQFF. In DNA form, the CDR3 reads TGTGCCAGCAGTGAAACCATGGGACAGGGGGAGAACAATGAGCAGTTCTTC. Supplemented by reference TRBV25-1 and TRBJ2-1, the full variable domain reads EADIYQTPRYLVIGTGKKITLECSQTMGHDKMYWYQQDPGMELHLIHYSYGVNSTEKGDLSSESTVSRIRTEHFPLTLESARPSHTSQYLCASSETMGQGENNEQFFGPGTRLTVL.

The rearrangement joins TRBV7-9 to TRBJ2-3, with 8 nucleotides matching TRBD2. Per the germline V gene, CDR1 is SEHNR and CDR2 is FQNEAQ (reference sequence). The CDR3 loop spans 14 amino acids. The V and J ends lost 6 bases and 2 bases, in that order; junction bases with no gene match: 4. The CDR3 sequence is CASRELAVTDTQYF. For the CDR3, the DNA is TGTGCCAGCAGAGAACTAGCGGTCACAGATACGCAGTATTTT.

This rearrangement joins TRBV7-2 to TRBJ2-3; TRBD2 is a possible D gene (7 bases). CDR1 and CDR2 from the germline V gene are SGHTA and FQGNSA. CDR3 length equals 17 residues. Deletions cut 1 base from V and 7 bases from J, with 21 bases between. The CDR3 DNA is TGTGCCAGCAGCTTAGTAGCTGGGGGGGAGGGGGATCATACGCAGTATTTT. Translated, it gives CASSLVAGGEGDHTQYF.

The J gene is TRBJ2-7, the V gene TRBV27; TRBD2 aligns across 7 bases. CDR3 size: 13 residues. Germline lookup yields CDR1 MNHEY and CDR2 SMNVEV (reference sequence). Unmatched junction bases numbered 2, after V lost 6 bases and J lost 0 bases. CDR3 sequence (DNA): TGTGCCAGCAGCGGGGGGAGCTCCTACGAGCAGTACTTC. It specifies CASSGGSSYEQYF.

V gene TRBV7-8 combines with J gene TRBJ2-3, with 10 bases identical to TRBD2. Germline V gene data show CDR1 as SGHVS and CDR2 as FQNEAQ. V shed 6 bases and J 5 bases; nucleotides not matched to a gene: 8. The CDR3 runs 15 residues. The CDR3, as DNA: TGTGCCAGCAGGGAGACTAGCGGGCACTTAGATACGCAGTATTTT. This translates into CASRETSGHLDTQYF.

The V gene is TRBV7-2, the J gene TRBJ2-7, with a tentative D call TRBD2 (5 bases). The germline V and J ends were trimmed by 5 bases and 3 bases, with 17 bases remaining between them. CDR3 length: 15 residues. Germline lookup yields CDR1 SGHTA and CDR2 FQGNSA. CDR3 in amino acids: CASSPSPSWGYEQYF. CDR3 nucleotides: TGTGCCAGCAGCCCAAGTCCTAGCTGGGGCTACGAGCAGTACTTC. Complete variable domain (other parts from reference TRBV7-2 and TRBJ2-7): GAGVSQSPSNKVTEKGKDVELRCDPISGHTALYWYRQSLGQGLEFLIYFQGNSAPDKSGLPSDRFSAERTGGSVSTLTIQRTQQEDSAVYLCASSPSPSWGYEQYFGPGTRLTVT.

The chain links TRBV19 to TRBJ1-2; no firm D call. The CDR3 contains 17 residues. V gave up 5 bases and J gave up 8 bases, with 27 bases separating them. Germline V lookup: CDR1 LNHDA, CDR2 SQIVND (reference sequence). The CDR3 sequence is CASSPYPLSGQEGGYTF. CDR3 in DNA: TGTGCCAGTAGTCCATACCCCCTGTCTGGTCAGGAGGGAGGCTACACCTTC.

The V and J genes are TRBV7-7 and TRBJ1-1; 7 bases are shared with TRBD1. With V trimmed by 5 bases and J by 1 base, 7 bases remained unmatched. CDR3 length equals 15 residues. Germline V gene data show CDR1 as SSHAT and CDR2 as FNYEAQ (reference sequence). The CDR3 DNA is TGTGCCAGCAGCCCGCGACAGGGAAGGAACACTGAAGCTTTCTTT. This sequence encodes CASSPRQGRNTEAFF.

As DNA, the CDR3 is TGTGCCAGCAGCTCGGGAATCCCTGAAGCTTTCTTT. This gives the protein CASSSGIPEAFF. The rearrangement links TRBV7-9 to TRBJ1-1; no clear D gene. The germline V gene has CDR1 SEHNR and CDR2 FQNEAQ (reference sequence). V was cut by 4 bases and J by 6 bases, with 9 bases left in between. This CDR3 is 12 amino acids long.

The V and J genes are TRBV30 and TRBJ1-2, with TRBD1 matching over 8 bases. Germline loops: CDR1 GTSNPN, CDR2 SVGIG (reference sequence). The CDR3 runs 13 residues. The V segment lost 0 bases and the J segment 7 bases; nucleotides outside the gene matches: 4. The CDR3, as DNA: TGTGCCTGGAGTGTCAGGGGGCGAGGTGGCTACACCTTC. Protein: CAWSVRGRGGYTF.

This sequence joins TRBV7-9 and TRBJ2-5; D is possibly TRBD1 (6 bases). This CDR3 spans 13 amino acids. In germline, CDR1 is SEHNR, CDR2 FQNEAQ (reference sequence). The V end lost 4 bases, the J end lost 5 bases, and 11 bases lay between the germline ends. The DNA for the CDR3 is TGTGCCAGCAGCTCCGACAGGACGGAGACCCAGTACTTC. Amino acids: CASSSDRTETQYF.

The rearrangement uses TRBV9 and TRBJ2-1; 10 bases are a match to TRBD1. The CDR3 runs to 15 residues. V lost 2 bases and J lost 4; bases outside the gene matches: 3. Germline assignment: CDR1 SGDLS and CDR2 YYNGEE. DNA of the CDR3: TGTGCCAGCAGCGTGACAGGGGGCAAGTACAATGAGCAGTTCTTC. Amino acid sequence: CASSVTGGKYNEQFF.

CDR3 in amino acids: CASRGLAWTNLDTQYF. CDR3 DNA: TGTGCCAGCAGGGGACTAGCCTGGACTAATTTAGATACGCAGTATTTT. The genes are TRBV2 and TRBJ2-3, with TRBD2 identical over 9 bases. The V gene's germline CDR1 is SNHLY and CDR2 FYNNEI. CDR3 size: 16 residues. The J segment lost 5 bases and the V segment lost 6 bases, leaving 12 bases of the junction unmatched.

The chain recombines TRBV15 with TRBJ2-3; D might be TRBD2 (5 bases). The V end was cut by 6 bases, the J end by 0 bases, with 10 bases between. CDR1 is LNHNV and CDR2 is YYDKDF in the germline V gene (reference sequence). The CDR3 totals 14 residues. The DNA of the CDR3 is TGTGCCACCAGGAAGGACTCGAGCACAGATACGCAGTATTTT. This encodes CATRKDSSTDTQYF.

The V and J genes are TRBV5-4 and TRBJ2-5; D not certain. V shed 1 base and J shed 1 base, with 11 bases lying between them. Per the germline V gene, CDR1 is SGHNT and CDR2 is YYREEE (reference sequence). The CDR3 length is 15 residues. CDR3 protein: CASSLSTAFQETQYF. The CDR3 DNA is TGTGCCAGCAGCTTGTCGACTGCATTCCAAGAGACCCAGTACTTC.

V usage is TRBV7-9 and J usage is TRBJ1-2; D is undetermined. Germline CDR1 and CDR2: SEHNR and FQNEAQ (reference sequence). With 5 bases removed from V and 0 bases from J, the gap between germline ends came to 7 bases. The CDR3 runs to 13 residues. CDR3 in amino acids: CASSPTANYGYTF. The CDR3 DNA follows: TGTGCCAGCAGCCCTACAGCTAACTATGGCTACACCTTC.

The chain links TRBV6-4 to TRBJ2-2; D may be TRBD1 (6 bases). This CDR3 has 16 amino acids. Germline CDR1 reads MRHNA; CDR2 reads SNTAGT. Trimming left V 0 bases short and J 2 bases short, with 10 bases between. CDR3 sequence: CASSDSGTPNTGELFF. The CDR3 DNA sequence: TGTGCCAGCAGTGACTCCGGGACACCAAACACCGGGGAGCTGTTTTTT.

The CDR3 DNA reads as TGTGCCAGCAGCTTAGTTCAGGGATTCTACGAGCAGTACTTC. Translation: CASSLVQGFYEQYF. The rearrangement joins TRBV11-1 to TRBJ2-7; maybe TRBD1 (5 bases). Between the trimmed V and J ends, which lost 1 base and 3 bases, there was a span of 10 bases. The CDR3 spans 14 residues. The germline V gene has CDR1 SGHAT and CDR2 FQDESV (reference sequence).

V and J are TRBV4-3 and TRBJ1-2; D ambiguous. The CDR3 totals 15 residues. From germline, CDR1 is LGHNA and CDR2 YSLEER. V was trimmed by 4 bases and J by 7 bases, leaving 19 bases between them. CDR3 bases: TGCGCCAGCAGCCCCAATACCGTGGGAGCTGGTGGCTACACCTTC. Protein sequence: CASSPNTVGAGGYTF.

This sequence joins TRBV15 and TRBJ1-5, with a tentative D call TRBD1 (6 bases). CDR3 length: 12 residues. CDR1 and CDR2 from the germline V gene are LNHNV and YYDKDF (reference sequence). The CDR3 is CATGSSNQPQHF. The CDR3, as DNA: TGTGCGACAGGATCTAGCAATCAGCCCCAGCATTTT.

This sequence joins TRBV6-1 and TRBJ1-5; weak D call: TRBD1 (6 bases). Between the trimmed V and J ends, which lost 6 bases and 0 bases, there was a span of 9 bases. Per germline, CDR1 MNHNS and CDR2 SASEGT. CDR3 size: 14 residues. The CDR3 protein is CASRWTDSNQPQHF. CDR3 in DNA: TGTGCCAGCAGGTGGACAGATAGCAATCAGCCCCAGCATTTT.

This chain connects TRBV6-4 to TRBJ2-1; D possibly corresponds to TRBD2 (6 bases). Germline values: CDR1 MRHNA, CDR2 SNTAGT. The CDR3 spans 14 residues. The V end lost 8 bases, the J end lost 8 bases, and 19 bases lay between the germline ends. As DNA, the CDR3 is TGTGCCAGCCGAACTAGCCCGGAGGGCTATGAGCAGTTCTTC. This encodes CASRTSPEGYEQFF.

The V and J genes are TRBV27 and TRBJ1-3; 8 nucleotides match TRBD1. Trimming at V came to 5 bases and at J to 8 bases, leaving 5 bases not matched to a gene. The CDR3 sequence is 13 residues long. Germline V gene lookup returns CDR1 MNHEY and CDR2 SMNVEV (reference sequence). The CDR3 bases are TGTGCCAGCAGTCGGACAGGGCGGGACACCATATATTTT. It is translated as CASSRTGRDTIYF.